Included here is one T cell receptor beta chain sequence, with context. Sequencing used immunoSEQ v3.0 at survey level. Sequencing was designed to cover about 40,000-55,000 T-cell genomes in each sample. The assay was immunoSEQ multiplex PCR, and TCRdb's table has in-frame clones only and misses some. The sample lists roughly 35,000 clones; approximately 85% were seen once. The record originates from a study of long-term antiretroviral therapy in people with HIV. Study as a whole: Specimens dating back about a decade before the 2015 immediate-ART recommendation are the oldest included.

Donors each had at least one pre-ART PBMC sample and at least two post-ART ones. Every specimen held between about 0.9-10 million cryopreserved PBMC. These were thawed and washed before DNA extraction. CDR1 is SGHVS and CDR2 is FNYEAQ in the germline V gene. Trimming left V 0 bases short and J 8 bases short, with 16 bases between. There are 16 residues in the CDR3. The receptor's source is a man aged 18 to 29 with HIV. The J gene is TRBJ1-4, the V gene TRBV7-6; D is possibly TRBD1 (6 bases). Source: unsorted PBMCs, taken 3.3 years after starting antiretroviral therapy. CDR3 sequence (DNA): TGTGCCAGCAGCTTAGCCAGCTCAGGGGCGAAAGAAAAACTGTTTTTT. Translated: CASSLASSGAKEKLFF.